This T cell receptor (beta chain) was captured by sequencing in a study of T-cell memory formation after mild COVID-19. General study results and limits: Day 15 to 85 contractors were CD4/CD8 balanced; later expanders leaned CD4+. The study detected some responding clones in pre-infection memory, suggesting cross-reactive memory joined.

TCRdb called the 5' RACE reads again in MiXCR, with one record for every CDR3 protein. The table has approximately 150,000 distinct CDR3 sequences, 13% seen once; the top ten hold approximately 3.6%. In its sample, this clonotype was seen once. Its antigen is currently unknown. Just one base apart from a much larger clone, this may be a read error. The length of the CDR3 is 12 residues. Germline CDR1 reads SGHRS; CDR2 reads YFSETQ. The V and J genes are TRBV5-1 and TRBJ2-5; D is perhaps TRBD2 (5 bases). Sequencing was performed on PBMCs or a T cell subset sorted from them (not recorded which). This TCR derives from a young man who had mild COVID-19 (a few samples of this study predate the infection). Cell type and time point are not known. The CDR3 DNA sequence: TGCGCCAGCAGCTCGAATGGGGAGACCCAGAACTTC. Amino acid sequence: CASSSNGETQNF. The full variable domain, its missing parts supplied by reference TRBV5-1 and TRBJ2-5, is KAGVTQTPRYLIKTRGQQVTLSCSPISGHRSVSWYQQTPGQGLQFLFEYFSETQRNKGNFPGRFSGRQFSNSRSEMNVSTLELGDSALYLCASSSNGETQNFGPGTRLLVL.